This record looks at one T cell receptor (beta chain) sequence and its context. The antigen is not known. The data belong to a study of OX40 agonist ivuxolimab in advanced cancers. Findings and caveats of the study: CD8+ T cells showed, on average, more clonal expansion than CD4+ cells.

The CDR3 loop spans 16 amino acids. V lost 3 bases and J lost 4; bases outside the gene matches: 4. Germline CDR1 and CDR2: MNHNS and SASEGT. The assay was immunoSEQ multiplex PCR, and TCRdb's table has in-frame clones only and misses some. The sample records approximately 100,000 clones, less than 95% being singletons. V and J are TRBV6-1 and TRBJ2-2; the match to TRBD2 covers 11 bases. Material: CD4+ or CD8+ T cells sorted from blood, obtained in a trial of the OX40 agonist ivuxolimab. The source of this sequence is an adult with an advanced solid tumor such as melanoma, head and neck, liver or kidney cancer. CDR3 in DNA: TGTGCCAGCAGTGAGCTTAGCGGGAGGGCCACCGGGGAGCTGTTTTTT. As protein: CASSELSGRATGELFF.